Described below is a single T cell receptor (beta chain) sequence and its context. The source of the sample is a study of T cell responses to AZD1222 COVID-19 vaccine. CDR3 length equals 17 residues. With 5 bases removed from V and 5 bases from J, the gap between germline ends came to 21 bases. Germline V lookup: CDR1 SGHVS, CDR2 FQNEAQ. Sequencing used immunoSEQ multiplex PCR; TCRdb keeps in-frame clones, though not all of them. The sample lists some 140,000 clones, 93% seen once, with 5% to 6.5% in the top ten. The sample in question was peripheral blood, obtained on day 0 of AZD1222 vaccination. V gene TRBV7-8 combines with J gene TRBJ2-2, with D perhaps being TRBD1 or TRBD2 (5 bases each). The sequence was obtained from an adult in good health. CDR3 residues: CASSKYRPGPTTGELFF. DNA for the CDR3: TGTGCCAGCAGCAAATATCGCCCGGGGCCGACTACCGGGGAGCTGTTTTTT.